The 8 T cell receptor beta chains in this list originate from one sample, sequenced in a study of OX40 agonist ivuxolimab in advanced cancers. Receptor amplification or capture employed the immunoSEQ multiplex PCR assay. The table was pulled from immuneACCESS by TCRdb, which kept in-frame rearrangements only. Such tables lose some clones; where checked, under half of the loss comes from unresolved V genes, and the rest has no known cause. In this sample the table shows about 48,000 clones, roughly three quarters of which occur a single time. Around 7.1% of the sample belongs to the ten largest clones. The sample in question was CD4+ or CD8+ T cells sorted from blood, obtained in a trial of the OX40 agonist ivuxolimab. Every receptor here comes from an adult with an advanced solid tumor such as melanoma, head and neck, liver or kidney cancer.

The CDR3 coding sequence is TGTGCCAGCAGCGTAGCTGGACTCCAAGACTACAATGAGCAGTTCTTC. This translates into CASSVAGLQDYNEQFF. The chain uses TRBV9 and TRBJ2-1, with D possibly matching TRBD2 (5 bases). The V end was cut by 0 bases, the J end by 3 bases, with 13 bases between. This CDR3 is 16 amino acids long. The germline CDR1 and CDR2 sequences are SGDLS and YYNGEE.

As regards this clone: This specimen includes other DNA sequences encoding the same CDR3. The genes are TRBV5-1 and TRBJ2-7, with D perhaps matching TRBD2 (7 bases). CDR3 length: 16 amino acids. V lost 3 bases and J lost 0, with 16 bases in between. Per the germline V gene, CDR1 is SGHRS and CDR2 is YFSETQ. The DNA of the CDR3 is TGCGCCAGCAGCTGGACCGGGGGGCTAAGCTCCTACGAGCAGTACTTC. Protein sequence: CASSWTGGLSSYEQYF.

This clone came up a few times. The rearrangement uses TRBV2 and TRBJ1-3; D not resolved. The CDR3 is made up of 15 amino acids. CDR1 SNHLY and CDR2 FYNNEI come from the germline V gene. V gave up 7 bases and J gave up 0 bases, with 13 bases separating them. CDR3 nucleotide sequence: TGTGCCAGCAATTTTCTGGCGAGCTCTGGAAACACCATATATTTT. It codes for CASNFLASSGNTIYF.

The genes are TRBV4-1 and TRBJ2-1; perhaps TRBD2 as D (6 bases). Germline V CDR1 and CDR2: MGHRA, YSYEKL. The CDR3 spans 18 residues. V lost 1 base, J lost 4 bases, and 20 bases lay in between. The DNA for the CDR3 is TGCGCCAGCAGCCAAGGGGACCCTAGCGAGAGGTATTACAATGAGCAGTTCTTC. Amino acids: CASSQGDPSERYYNEQFF.

There are a few counts of this clone. The chain has TRBV27 and TRBJ2-3; TRBD2 is a possible D gene (5 bases). Per germline, CDR1 MNHEY and CDR2 SMNVEV (reference sequence). This CDR3 has 16 amino acids. V shed 0 bases and J shed 6 bases, with 16 bases lying between them. The CDR3 protein is CASSLSNGKGPDTQYF. Here the CDR3 DNA reads TGTGCCAGCAGTTTATCGAACGGGAAGGGCCCTGATACGCAGTATTTT.

V gene TRBV15 combines with J gene TRBJ2-3, with D maybe TRBD1 (5 bases). The CDR3 has 13 amino acids. V lost 4 bases, J lost 8 bases, and 13 bases lay in between. Germline V gene sequence: CDR1 LNHNV, CDR2 YYDKDF (reference sequence). CDR3 sequence reads: CATSTPGSSTQYF. CDR3 DNA sequence: TGTGCCACCAGCACACCAGGGTCGAGTACGCAGTATTTT. The full variable domain, rest sourced from reference TRBV15 and TRBJ2-3, is DAMVIQNPRYQVTQFGKPVTLSCSQTLNHNVMYWYQQKSSQAPKLLFHYYDKDFNNEADTPDNFQSRRPNTSFCFLDIRSPGLGDTAMYLCATSTPGSSTQYFGPGTRLTVL.

The rearrangement links TRBV11-2 to TRBJ2-3; D unclear. CDR1 SGHAT and CDR2 FQNNGV come from the germline V gene. Trimming took 4 bases from V and 2 from J, leaving 13 bases between them. The CDR3 has 15 amino acids. CDR3 DNA: TGTGCCAGCAGCTACTGGCCTCTCCTCACAGATACGCAGTATTTT. Translation gives CASSYWPLLTDTQYF. Looking up the rest from reference TRBV11-2 and TRBJ2-3 gives the full variable domain: EAGVAQSPRYKIIEKRQSVAFWCNPISGHATLYWYQQILGQGPKLLIQFQNNGVVDDSQLPKDRFSAERLKGVDSTLKIQPAKLEDSAVYLCASSYWPLLTDTQYFGPGTRLTVL.

The chain recombines TRBV5-5 with TRBJ2-7; D might be TRBD2 (5 bases). Trimming took off 1 base at V and 5 bases at J, with 7 bases between the two ends. The germline gives CDR1 SGHKS, CDR2 YYEKEE (reference sequence). CDR3 size: 12 residues. CDR3 DNA sequence: TGTGCCAGCAGCTTGATCGGGGACGAGCAGTACTTC. Its translation is CASSLIGDEQYF.